Sequencing of this T cell receptor (beta chain) was carried out in a study of post-analysis software for immune sequencing data. Worth noting for this clonotype: Its antigen is not identified.

This CDR3 has 16 residues. V lost 5 bases, J lost 0 bases, and 16 bases lay in between. Germline V gene sequence: CDR1 SEHNR, CDR2 FQNEAQ (reference sequence). General observations from the study: In patients, five TRBV segments were more frequent than in controls, with TRBV5-6, TRBV5-1 and TRBV20-1 among them.

Unique molecular identifiers were built into the TCR beta cDNA libraries. TCRdb used MiXCR to reprocess the PCR reads, holding one entry per CDR3 protein. Here the sample spans 380,000 or so distinct CDR3 sequences, about a third being singletons. The chain couples TRBV7-9 to TRBJ1-1; D possibly corresponds to TRBD1 (6 bases). This receptor was obtained from a girl aged 10-17 years with multiple sclerosis. The sequenced material came from blood. In DNA, the CDR3 is TGTGCCAGCAGCCAGGGGTCCCACGAGATGAACACTGAAGCTTTCTTT. Residues: CASSQGSHEMNTEAFF. The full variable domain, in which reference TRBV7-9 and TRBJ1-1 provide the parts outside the CDR3, is DTGVSQNPRHKITKRGQNVTFRCDPISEHNRLYWYRQTLGQGPEFLTYFQNEAQLEKSRLLSDRFSAERPKGSFSTLEIQRTEQGDSAMYLCASSQGSHEMNTEAFFGQGTRLTVV.